This TCR beta chain was documented in a study of blood T cell repertoires in COVID-19. As for the study in general: Some COVID-19 samples were acute and others convalescent; all came from the United States, Italy and Spain. T cells, B-cell-depleted T cells, or PBMCs supplied cDNA or gDNA.

The CDR3 consists of 18 residues. Germline assignment: CDR1 LNHDA and CDR2 SQIVND (reference sequence). Trimming stripped 4 bases from V and 0 bases from J, with 18 bases between. In the authors' methods: How many nucleated cells were present was estimated from reference gene primer amplification. Data came from immunoSEQ multiplex PCR; TCRdb stores just in-frame clones and leaves some out. The D gene and trimming were derived from the DNA, and the V and J assignments and clone size from that table. This table has 140,000 or so clones, roughly 83% appearing once. This clonotype was obtained from a woman older than 75 with acute or convalescent COVID-19. Sequencing used peripheral blood. This chain links TRBV19 with TRBJ2-2, with D maybe TRBD1 (7 bases). The CDR3 region is CASSTPGGQVTNTGELFF. The CDR3, as DNA: TGTGCCAGTAGTACCCCAGGGGGGCAAGTAACGAACACCGGGGAGCTGTTTTTT. Based on the CDR3 plus reference TRBV19 and TRBJ2-2, the full variable domain is DGGITQSPKYLFRKEGQNVTLSCEQNLNHDAMYWYRQDPGQGLRLIYYSQIVNDFQKGDIAEGYSVSREKKESFPLTVTSAQKNPTAFYLCASSTPGGQVTNTGELFFGEGSRLTVL.